The table lists the clone carrying this TCR beta chain with a few counts. The sample belongs to a study of beta chain features in type 1 diabetes. Germline assignment: CDR1 SGHRS and CDR2 YFSETQ. The CDR3 spans 14 residues. V shed 0 bases and J shed 5 bases, with 8 bases lying between them. Via the markers CD45RO/CCR7/CD25/CD127/CD95/CD27, stem cell-like memory, regulatory, central memory and naive CD4+ cells were sorted. TCRB transcripts that were expressed got sequenced, as all of the isolated RNA had been reverse transcribed. Profiling relied on immunoSEQ multiplex PCR, and the TCRdb table lists in-frame clones only, not all of them. This table has approximately 170,000 clones, approximately 8.4% appearing once.

V and J are TRBV5-1 and TRBJ2-2, with D perhaps matching TRBD2 (5 bases). Material: central memory CD4+ T cells from blood. The clonotype originates from a woman younger than 30 in good health. CDR3 nucleotide sequence: TGCGCCAGCAGCTTGGAGGGCGGGACCGGGGAGCTGTTTTTT. Amino acid sequence: CASSLEGGTGELFF. Together with reference TRBV5-1 and TRBJ2-2, the CDR3 gives the full variable domain: KAGVTQTPRYLIKTRGQQVTLSCSPISGHRSVSWYQQTPGQGLQFLFEYFSETQRNKGNFPGRFSGRQFSNSRSEMNVSTLELGDSALYLCASSLEGGTGELFFGEGSRLTVL.